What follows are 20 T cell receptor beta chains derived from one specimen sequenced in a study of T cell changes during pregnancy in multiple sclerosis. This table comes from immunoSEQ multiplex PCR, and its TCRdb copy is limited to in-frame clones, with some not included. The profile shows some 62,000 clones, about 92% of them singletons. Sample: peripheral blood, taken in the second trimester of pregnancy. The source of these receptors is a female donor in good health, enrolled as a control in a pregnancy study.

For the CDR3, the DNA is TGTGCCAGCAGGACAGGTAGCTCTGGGGCCAACGTCCTGACTTTC. Translated: CASRTGSSGANVLTF. The V gene is TRBV6-5, the J gene TRBJ2-6; possibly TRBD1 for D (6 bases). V was cut by 6 bases and J by 0 bases, with 9 bases left in between. This CDR3 is built from 15 residues. Germline CDR1 MNHEY, CDR2 SVGAGI.

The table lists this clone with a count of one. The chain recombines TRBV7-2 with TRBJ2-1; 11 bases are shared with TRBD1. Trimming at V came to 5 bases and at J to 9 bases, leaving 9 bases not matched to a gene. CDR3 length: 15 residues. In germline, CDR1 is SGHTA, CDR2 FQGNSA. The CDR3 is CASSPGQGALREQFF. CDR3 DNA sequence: TGTGCCAGCAGCCCCGGACAGGGGGCACTTCGTGAGCAGTTCTTC.

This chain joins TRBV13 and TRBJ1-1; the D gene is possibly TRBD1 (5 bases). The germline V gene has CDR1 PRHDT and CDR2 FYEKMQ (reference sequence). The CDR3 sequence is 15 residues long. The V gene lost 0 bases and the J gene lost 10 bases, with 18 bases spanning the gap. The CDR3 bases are TGTGCCAGCAGCTTAGGGACGTCGGGGGTGGTGGGAGCTTTCTTT. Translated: CASSLGTSGVVGAFF.

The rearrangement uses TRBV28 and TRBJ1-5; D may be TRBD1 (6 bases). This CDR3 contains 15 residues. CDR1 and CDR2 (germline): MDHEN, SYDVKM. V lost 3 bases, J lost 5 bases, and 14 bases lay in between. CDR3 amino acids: CASSFGTRPYQPQHF. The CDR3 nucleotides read TGTGCCAGCAGTTTCGGGACACGCCCTTATCAGCCCCAGCATTTT.

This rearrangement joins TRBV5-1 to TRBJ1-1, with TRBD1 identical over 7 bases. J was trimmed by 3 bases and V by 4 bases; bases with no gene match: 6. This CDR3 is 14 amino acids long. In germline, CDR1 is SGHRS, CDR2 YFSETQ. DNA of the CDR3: TGCGCCAGCAGCCCGACAGGGAGCGACACTGAAGCTTTCTTT. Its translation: CASSPTGSDTEAFF.

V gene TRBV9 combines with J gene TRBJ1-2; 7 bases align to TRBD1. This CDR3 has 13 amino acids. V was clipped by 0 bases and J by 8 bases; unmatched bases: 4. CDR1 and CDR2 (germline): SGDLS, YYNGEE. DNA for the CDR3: TGTGCCAGCAGCGTAGGACAGGGCGTGGGCTACACCTTC. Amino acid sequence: CASSVGQGVGYTF.

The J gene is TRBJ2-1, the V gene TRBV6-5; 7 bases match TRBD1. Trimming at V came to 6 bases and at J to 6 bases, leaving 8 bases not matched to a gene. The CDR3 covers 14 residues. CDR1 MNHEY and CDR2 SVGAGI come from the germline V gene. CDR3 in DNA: TGTGCCAGCAGCATCTGGGACAGTCGCAATGAGCAGTTCTTC. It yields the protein CASSIWDSRNEQFF.

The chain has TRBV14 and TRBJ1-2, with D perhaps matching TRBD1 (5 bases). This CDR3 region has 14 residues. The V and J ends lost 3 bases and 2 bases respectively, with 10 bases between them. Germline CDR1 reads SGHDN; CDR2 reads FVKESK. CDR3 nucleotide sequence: TGTGCCAGCAGCCATAGCAGGGCCAACTATGGCTACACCTTC. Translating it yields CASSHSRANYGYTF.

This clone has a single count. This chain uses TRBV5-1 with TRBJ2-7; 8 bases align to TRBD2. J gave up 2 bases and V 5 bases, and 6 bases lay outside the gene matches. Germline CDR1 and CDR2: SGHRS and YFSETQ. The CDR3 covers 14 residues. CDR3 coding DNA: TGCGCCAGCAGAACGACTAGCGCTACCTACGAGCAGTACTTC. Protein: CASRTTSATYEQYF.

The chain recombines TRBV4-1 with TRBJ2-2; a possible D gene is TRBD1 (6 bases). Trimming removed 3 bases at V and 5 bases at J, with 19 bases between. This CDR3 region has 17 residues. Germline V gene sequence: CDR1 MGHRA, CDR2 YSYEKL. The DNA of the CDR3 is TGCGCCAGCAGCCACCTAGCTACGACAGGTAGAACCGGGGAGCTGTTTTTT. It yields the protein CASSHLATTGRTGELFF.

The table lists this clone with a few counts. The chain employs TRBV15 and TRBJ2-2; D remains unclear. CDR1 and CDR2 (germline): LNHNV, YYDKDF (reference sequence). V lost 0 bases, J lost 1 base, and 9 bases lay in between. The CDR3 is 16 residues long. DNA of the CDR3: TGTGCCACCAGCAGAGAAGCCTCAGGGAACACCGGGGAGCTGTTTTTT. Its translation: CATSREASGNTGELFF.

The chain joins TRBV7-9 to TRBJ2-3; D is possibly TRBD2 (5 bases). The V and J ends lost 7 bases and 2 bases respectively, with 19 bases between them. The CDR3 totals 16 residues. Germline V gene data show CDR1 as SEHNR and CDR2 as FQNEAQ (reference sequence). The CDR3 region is CASIRLSGEFTDTQYF. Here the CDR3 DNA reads TGTGCCAGCATAAGGCTTTCCGGGGAATTCACAGATACGCAGTATTTT.

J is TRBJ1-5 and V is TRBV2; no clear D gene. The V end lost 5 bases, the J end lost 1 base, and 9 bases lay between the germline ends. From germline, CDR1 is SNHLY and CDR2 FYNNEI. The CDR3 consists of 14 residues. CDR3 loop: CASSRDFSNQPQHF. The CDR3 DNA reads TGTGCCAGCAGTCGAGATTTCAGCAATCAGCCCCAGCATTTT. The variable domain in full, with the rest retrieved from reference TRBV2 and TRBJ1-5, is EPEVTQTPSHQVTQMGQEVILRCVPISNHLYFYWYRQILGQKVEFLVSFYNNEISEKSEIFDDQFSVERPDGSNFTLKIRSTKLEDSAMYFCASSRDFSNQPQHFGDGTRLSIL.

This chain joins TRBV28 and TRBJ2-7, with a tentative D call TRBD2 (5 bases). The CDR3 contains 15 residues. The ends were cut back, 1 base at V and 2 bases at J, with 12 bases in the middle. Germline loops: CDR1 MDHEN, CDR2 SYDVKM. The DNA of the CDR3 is TGTGCCAGCAGTTTATCGAACGCGGGTGCCTACGAGCAGTACTTC. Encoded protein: CASSLSNAGAYEQYF.

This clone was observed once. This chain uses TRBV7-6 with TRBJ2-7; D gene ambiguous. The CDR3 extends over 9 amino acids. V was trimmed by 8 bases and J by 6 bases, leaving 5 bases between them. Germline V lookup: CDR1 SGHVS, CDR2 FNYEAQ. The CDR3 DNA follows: TGTGCCAGCTCCGGCGAGCAGTACTTC. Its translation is CASSGEQYF. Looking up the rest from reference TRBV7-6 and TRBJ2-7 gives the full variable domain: GAGVSQSPRYKVTKRGQDVALRCDPISGHVSLYWYRQALGQGPEFLTYFNYEAQQDKSGLPNDRFSAERPEGSISTLTIQRTEQRDSAMYRCASSGEQYFGPGTRLTVT.

CDR3: CAWTGGFYEQYF. The CDR3 coding sequence is TGTGCCTGGACAGGGGGCTTCTACGAGCAGTACTTC. The chain is built from TRBV30 and TRBJ2-5, with 8 positions matching TRBD1. The J call may be incorrect, as the DNA end agrees better with TRBJ2-7. Looked up from germline, CDR1 is GTSNPN and CDR2 is SVGIG (reference sequence). CDR3 length equals 12 residues.

In DNA form, the CDR3 reads TGCGCCAGCAGCTTGGACTTGTTGGATGAGCAGTTCTTC. Translated: CASSLDLLDEQFF. The V call is TRBV5-1, the J call TRBJ2-1; D remains unclear. Germline lookup yields CDR1 SGHRS and CDR2 YFSETQ. The CDR3 spans 13 residues. Between the trimmed V and J ends, which lost 0 bases and 8 bases, there was a span of 9 bases.

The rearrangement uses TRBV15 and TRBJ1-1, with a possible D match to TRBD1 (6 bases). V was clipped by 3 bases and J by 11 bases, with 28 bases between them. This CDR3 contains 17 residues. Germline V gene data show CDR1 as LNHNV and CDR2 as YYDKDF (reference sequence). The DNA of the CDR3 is TGTGCCACCAGCAGCCGTATCCAGGGGCCCCGCCACTTTTCGGCTTTCTTT. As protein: CATSSRIQGPRHFSAFF.

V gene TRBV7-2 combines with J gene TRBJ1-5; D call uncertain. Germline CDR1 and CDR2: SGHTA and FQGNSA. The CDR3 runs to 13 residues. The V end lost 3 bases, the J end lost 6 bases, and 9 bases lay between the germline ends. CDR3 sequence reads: CASSFEGFQPQHF. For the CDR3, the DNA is TGTGCCAGCAGCTTTGAGGGTTTTCAGCCCCAGCATTTT.

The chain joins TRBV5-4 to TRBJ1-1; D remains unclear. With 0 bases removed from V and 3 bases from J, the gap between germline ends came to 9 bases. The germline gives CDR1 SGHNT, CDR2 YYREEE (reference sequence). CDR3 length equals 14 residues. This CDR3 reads CASSLDAAYTEAFF. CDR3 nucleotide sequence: TGTGCCAGCAGCTTGGATGCGGCCTACACTGAAGCTTTCTTT.